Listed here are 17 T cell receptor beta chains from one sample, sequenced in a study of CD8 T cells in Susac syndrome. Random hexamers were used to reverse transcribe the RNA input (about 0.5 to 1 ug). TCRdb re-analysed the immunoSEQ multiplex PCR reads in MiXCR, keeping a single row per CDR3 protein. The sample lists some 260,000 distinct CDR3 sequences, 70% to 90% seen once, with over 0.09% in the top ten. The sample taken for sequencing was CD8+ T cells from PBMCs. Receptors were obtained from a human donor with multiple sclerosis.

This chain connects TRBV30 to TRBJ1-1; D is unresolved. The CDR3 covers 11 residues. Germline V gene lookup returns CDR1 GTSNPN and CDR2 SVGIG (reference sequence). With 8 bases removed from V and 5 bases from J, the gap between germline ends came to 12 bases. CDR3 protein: CARRRETEAFF. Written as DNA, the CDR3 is TGTGCCCGCCGGCGGGAGACTGAAGCTTTCTTT.

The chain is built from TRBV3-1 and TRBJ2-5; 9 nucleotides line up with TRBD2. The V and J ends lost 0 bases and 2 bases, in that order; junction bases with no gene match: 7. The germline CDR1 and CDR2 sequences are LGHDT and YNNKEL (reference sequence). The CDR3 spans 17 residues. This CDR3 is CASSQDLRLAVQETQYF. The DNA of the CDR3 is TGTGCCAGCAGCCAAGATTTACGACTAGCGGTTCAAGAGACCCAGTACTTC.

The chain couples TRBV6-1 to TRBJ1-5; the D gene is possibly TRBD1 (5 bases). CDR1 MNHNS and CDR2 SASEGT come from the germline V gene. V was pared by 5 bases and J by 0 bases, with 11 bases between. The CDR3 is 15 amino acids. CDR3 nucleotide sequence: TGTGCCAGCAGTACCCAGGGAGATAGCAATCAGCCCCAGCATTTT. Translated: CASSTQGDSNQPQHF.

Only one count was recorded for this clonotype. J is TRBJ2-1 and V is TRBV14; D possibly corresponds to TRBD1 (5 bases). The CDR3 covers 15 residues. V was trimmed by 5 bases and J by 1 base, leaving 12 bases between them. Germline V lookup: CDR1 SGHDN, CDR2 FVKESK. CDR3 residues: CASSVDTGSYNEQFF. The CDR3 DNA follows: TGTGCCAGCAGCGTGGACACCGGATCCTACAATGAGCAGTTCTTC. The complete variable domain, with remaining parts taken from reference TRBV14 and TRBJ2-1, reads EAGVTQFPSHSVIEKGQTVTLRCDPISGHDNLYWYRRVMGKEIKFLLHFVKESKQDESGMPNNRFLAERTGGTYSTLKVQPAELEDSGVYFCASSVDTGSYNEQFFGPGTRLTVL.

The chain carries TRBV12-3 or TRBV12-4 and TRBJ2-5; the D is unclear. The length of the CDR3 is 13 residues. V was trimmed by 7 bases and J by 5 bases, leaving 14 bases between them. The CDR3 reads CASKFNRGETQYF. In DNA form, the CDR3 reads TGTGCCAGCAAGTTCAATAGAGGCGAGACCCAGTACTTC.

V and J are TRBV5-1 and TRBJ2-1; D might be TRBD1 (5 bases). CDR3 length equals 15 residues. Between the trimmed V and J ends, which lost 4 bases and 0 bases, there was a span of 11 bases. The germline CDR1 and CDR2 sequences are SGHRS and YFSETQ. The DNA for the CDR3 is TGCGCCAGCAGCCCGCAGGGCACCTCCTACAATGAGCAGTTCTTC. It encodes CASSPQGTSYNEQFF.

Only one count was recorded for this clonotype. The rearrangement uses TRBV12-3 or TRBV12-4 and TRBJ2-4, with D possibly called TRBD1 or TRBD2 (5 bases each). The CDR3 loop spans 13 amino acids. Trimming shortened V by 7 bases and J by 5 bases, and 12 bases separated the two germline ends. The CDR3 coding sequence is TGTGCCAGCAACTCGGGGCTCGAAAACATTCAGTACTTC. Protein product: CASNSGLENIQYF.

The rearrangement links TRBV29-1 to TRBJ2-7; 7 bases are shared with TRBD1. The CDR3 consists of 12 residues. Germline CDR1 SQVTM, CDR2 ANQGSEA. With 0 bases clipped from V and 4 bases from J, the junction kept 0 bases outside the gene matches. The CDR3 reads CSVEEDRYEQYF. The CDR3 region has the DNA TGCAGCGTTGAAGAGGACAGGTACGAGCAGTACTTC.

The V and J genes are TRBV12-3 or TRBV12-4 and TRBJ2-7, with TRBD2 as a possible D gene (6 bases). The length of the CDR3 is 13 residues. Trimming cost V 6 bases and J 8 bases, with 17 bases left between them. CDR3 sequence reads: CASRYGTGNQQYF. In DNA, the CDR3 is TGTGCCAGCAGGTACGGGACTGGTAATCAGCAGTACTTC.

The CDR3 sequence is CASSQETVDSEQFF. Written as DNA, the CDR3 is TGTGCCAGCAGCCAAGAAACGGTGGACTCTGAGCAGTTCTTC. The chain recombines TRBV4-2 with TRBJ2-1; perhaps TRBD2 as D (5 bases). Looked up from germline, CDR1 is LGHNA and CDR2 is YNFKEQ. The CDR3 has 14 residues. V lost 0 bases to trimming and J lost 9 bases, with 12 bases between them.

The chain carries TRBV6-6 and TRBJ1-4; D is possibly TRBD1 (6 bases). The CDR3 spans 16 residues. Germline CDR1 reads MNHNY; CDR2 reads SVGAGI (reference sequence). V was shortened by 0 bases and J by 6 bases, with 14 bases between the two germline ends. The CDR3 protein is CASSYSNQGRDEKLFF. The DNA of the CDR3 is TGTGCCAGCAGTTACTCGAACCAGGGGAGGGATGAAAAACTGTTTTTT.

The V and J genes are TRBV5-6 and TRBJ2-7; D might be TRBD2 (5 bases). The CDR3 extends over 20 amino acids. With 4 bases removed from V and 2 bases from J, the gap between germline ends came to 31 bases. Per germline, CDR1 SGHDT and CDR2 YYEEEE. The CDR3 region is CASSPPRRAAGSGMAYEQYF. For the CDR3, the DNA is TGTGCCAGCAGCCCCCCCCGCCGGGCGGCAGGTTCCGGGATGGCCTACGAGCAGTACTTC.

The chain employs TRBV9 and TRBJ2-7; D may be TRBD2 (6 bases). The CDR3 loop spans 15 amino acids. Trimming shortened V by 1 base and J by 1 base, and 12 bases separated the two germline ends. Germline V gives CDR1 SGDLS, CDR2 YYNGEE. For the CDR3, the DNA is TGTGCCAGCAGCGTATCGGGGACTGATTCCTACGAGCAGTACTTC. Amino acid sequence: CASSVSGTDSYEQYF. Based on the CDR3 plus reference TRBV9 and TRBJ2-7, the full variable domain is DSGVTQTPKHLITATGQRVTLRCSPRSGDLSVYWYQQSLDQGLQFLIQYYNGEERAKGNILERFSAQQFPDLHSELNLSSLELGDSALYFCASSVSGTDSYEQYFGPGTRLTVT.

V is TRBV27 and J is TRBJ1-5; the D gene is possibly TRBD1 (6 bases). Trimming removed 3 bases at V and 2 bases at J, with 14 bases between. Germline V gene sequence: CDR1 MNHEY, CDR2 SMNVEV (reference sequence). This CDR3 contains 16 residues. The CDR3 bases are TGTGCCAGCAGTTTTAAGGGGGGTAAGGGCAATCAGCCCCAGCATTTT. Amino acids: CASSFKGGKGNQPQHF.

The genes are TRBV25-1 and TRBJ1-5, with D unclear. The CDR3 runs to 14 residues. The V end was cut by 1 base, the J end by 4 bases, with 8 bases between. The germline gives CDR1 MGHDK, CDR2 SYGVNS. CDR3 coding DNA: TGTGCCAGCAGTGAATCCGTCAGAAATCAGCCCCAGCATTTT. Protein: CASSESVRNQPQHF.

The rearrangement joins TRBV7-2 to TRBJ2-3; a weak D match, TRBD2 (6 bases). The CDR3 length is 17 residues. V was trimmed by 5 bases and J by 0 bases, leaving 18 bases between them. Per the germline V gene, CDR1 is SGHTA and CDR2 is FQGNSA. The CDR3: CASSARGAGLSTDTQYF. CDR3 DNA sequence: TGTGCCAGCAGCGCCCGGGGAGCGGGTCTTAGCACAGATACGCAGTATTTT.

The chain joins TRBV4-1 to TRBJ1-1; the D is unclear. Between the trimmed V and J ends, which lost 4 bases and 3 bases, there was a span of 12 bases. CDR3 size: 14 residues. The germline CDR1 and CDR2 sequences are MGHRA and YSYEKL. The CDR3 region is CASSPQVLDTEAFF. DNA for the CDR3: TGCGCCAGCAGCCCCCAGGTTTTAGACACTGAAGCTTTCTTT.